These 23 T cell receptor beta chains were sequenced from one sample in a study of graft-versus-host responses after intestinal transplantation. Repertoires were generated with immunoSEQ multiplex PCR, while TCRdb's copy carries only in-frame clones and drops some. This table has tens of thousands of clones, under 95% appearing once. This material consisted of PBMCs, taken almost 320 days after intestinal transplant. The origin of the receptors is a human patient who received an intestinal transplant, so some T cells may come from the graft donor.

CDR3 region: CASSPSDRGHKDTQYF. The CDR3 DNA reads as TGTGCCAGCTCACCATCGGACAGGGGGCATAAAGATACGCAGTATTTT. The chain is built from TRBV18 and TRBJ2-3, with 11 bases aligning to TRBD1. J was trimmed by 5 bases and V by 2 bases; bases with no gene match: 6. CDR3 length equals 16 residues. The germline V gene encodes CDR1 KGHSH and CDR2 LQKENI. Using reference TRBV18 and TRBJ2-3 for the parts outside the CDR3, the full variable domain is NAGVMQNPRHLVRRRGQEARLRCSPMKGHSHVYWYRQLPEEGLKFMVYLQKENIIDESGMPKERFSAEFPKEGPSILRIQQVVRGDSAAYFCASSPSDRGHKDTQYFGPGTRLTVL.

This sequence joins TRBV5-1 and TRBJ1-1, with D possibly TRBD1 on 6 matching bases. Trimming stripped 1 base from V and 2 bases from J, with 9 bases between. CDR3 size: 14 residues. Germline lookup yields CDR1 SGHRS and CDR2 YFSETQ. The CDR3 nucleotides are TGCGCCAGCAGCTTGAGACAGGTAAACACTGAAGCTTTCTTT. As protein: CASSLRQVNTEAFF.

This clone was seen once. V gene TRBV30 combines with J gene TRBJ2-1; D could derive from TRBD1 or TRBD2 (5 bases each). Trimming took 2 bases from V and 3 from J, leaving 11 bases between them. CDR3 size: 14 residues. Germline CDR1 is GTSNPN and CDR2 is SVGIG (reference sequence). The CDR3 region is CAWSPGTGYNEQFF. CDR3 sequence (DNA): TGTGCCTGGAGTCCCGGGACGGGCTACAATGAGCAGTTCTTC.

Here the CDR3 DNA reads TGTGCCAGCAGCTTGGACGGACATTATCAGCCCCAGCATTTT. Amino acid sequence: CASSLDGHYQPQHF. V is TRBV5-4 and J is TRBJ1-5; D may be TRBD1 (5 bases). Trimming stripped 0 bases from V and 5 bases from J, with 9 bases between. Germline V lookup: CDR1 SGHNT, CDR2 YYREEE (reference sequence). The CDR3 is 14 residues long.

This chain connects TRBV6-7 to TRBJ2-1; 14 nucleotides align to TRBD2. TRBV6-7 is an ORF, and what it does is uncertain. V was clipped by 3 bases and J by 3 bases; unmatched bases: 13. The length of the CDR3 is 20 residues. CDR3 coding DNA: TGTGCCAGCAGTTATACTTCCGGGACTAGCGGGAGTGAACACTACAATGAGCAGTTCTTC. Protein sequence: CASSYTSGTSGSEHYNEQFF.

The chain carries TRBV5-1 and TRBJ2-2; D might be TRBD2 (6 bases). The CDR3 length is 16 residues. Germline V CDR1 and CDR2: SGHRS, YFSETQ. V lost 4 bases and J 1 base, leaving 14 bases between the germline ends. This CDR3 is CASSPGPAGNTGELFF. In DNA form, the CDR3 reads TGCGCCAGCAGCCCGGGGCCAGCGGGGAACACCGGGGAGCTGTTTTTT.

This chain connects TRBV7-2 to TRBJ1-6; 7 nucleotides line up with TRBD1. Unmatched junction bases numbered 4, after V lost 4 bases and J lost 10 bases. The CDR3 has 13 amino acids. Germline CDR1 reads SGHTA; CDR2 reads FQGNSA. CDR3 sequence (DNA): TGTGCCAGCAGCTCCGACAGGGCCTCACCCCTCCACTTT. Its protein product is CASSSDRASPLHF.

V gene TRBV6-1 combines with J gene TRBJ2-7; 7 positions agree with TRBD1. Per germline, CDR1 MNHNS and CDR2 SASEGT. CDR3 length: 14 residues. The J segment lost 4 bases and the V segment lost 6 bases, leaving 9 bases of the junction unmatched. The CDR3 region has the DNA TGTGCCAGCAGGCCCCGGGACAGCGTTTACGAGCAGTACTTC. It specifies CASRPRDSVYEQYF.

The J gene is TRBJ2-7, the V gene TRBV10-3, with 8 bases fitting TRBD2. CDR3 length: 14 residues. The J segment lost 3 bases and the V segment lost 2 bases, leaving 3 bases of the junction unmatched. Germline CDR1 is ENHRY and CDR2 is SYGVKD. CDR3 amino acids: CAISEREGSYEQYF. CDR3 DNA sequence: TGTGCCATCAGTGAGCGGGAGGGGAGCTACGAGCAGTACTTC.

V gene TRBV7-9 combines with J gene TRBJ2-6; no firm D call. V lost 1 base and J lost 0, with 4 bases in between. Germline CDR1 is SEHNR and CDR2 is FQNEAQ (reference sequence). The CDR3 has 15 amino acids. The CDR3 protein is CASSLGFSGANVLTF. The CDR3 DNA reads TGTGCCAGCAGCTTAGGATTCTCTGGGGCCAACGTCCTGACTTTC.

The chain recombines TRBV29-1 with TRBJ2-5, with D possibly matching TRBD2 (5 bases). CDR1 is SQVTM and CDR2 is ANQGSEA in the germline V gene. This CDR3 comprises 13 residues. V was shortened by 5 bases and J by 1 base, with 11 bases between the two germline ends. The CDR3 is CSVHGILQETQYF. In nucleotides, the CDR3 is TGCAGCGTTCACGGGATTCTCCAAGAGACCCAGTACTTC.

The V and J genes are TRBV28 and TRBJ1-2; TRBD1 might be the D (6 bases). This CDR3 contains 12 residues. V was shortened by 3 bases and J by 11 bases, with 13 bases between the two germline ends. Germline-derived CDR1 and CDR2 are MDHEN and SYDVKM. CDR3 bases: TGTGCCAGCAGTTTTTCAGGGGCGCGATACACCTTC. Amino acids: CASSFSGARYTF.

The chain joins TRBV4-2 to TRBJ1-3; the D gene is possibly TRBD1 (6 bases). The CDR3 has 15 residues. The germline V gene has CDR1 LGHNA and CDR2 YNFKEQ. Trimming left V 2 bases short and J 0 bases short, with 8 bases between. The CDR3 loop reads CASSQSDSSGNTIYF. As DNA, the CDR3 is TGTGCCAGCAGCCAATCGGACAGCTCTGGAAACACCATATATTTT.

The V gene is TRBV9, the J gene TRBJ1-5; a possible D gene is TRBD1 (5 bases). Trimming took 3 bases from V and 0 from J, leaving 7 bases between them. The CDR3 has 14 amino acids. Per germline, CDR1 SGDLS and CDR2 YYNGEE. The CDR3 DNA is TGTGCCAGCAGCGGACAGTATAGCAATCAGCCCCAGCATTTT. Translated, it gives CASSGQYSNQPQHF.

The rearrangement joins TRBV14 to TRBJ2-1; weak D call: TRBD2 (5 bases). The V end was cut by 1 base, the J end by 5 bases, with 12 bases between. The germline CDR1 and CDR2 sequences are SGHDN and FVKESK. This CDR3 has 15 residues. In nucleotides, the CDR3 is TGTGCCAGCAGCCAAGCAGCGGTGATTGACAATGAGCAGTTCTTC. Residues: CASSQAAVIDNEQFF.

The V and J genes are TRBV2 and TRBJ2-3, with D perhaps matching TRBD2 (7 bases). Looked up from germline, CDR1 is SNHLY and CDR2 is FYNNEI. CDR3 size: 16 residues. V lost 4 bases and J lost 4, with 18 bases in between. CDR3 protein: CASSVGGGPRADTQYF. CDR3 DNA: TGTGCCAGCAGTGTAGGCGGGGGCCCCAGGGCAGATACGCAGTATTTT. Combining the CDR3 with reference TRBV2 and TRBJ2-3 gives the whole variable domain EPEVTQTPSHQVTQMGQEVILRCVPISNHLYFYWYRQILGQKVEFLVSFYNNEISEKSEIFDDQFSVERPDGSNFTLKIRSTKLEDSAMYFCASSVGGGPRADTQYFGPGTRLTVL.

This chain joins TRBV6-5 and TRBJ2-5; D is unresolved. Trimming shortened V by 0 bases and J by 5 bases, and 16 bases separated the two germline ends. Per the germline V gene, CDR1 is MNHEY and CDR2 is SVGAGI. The CDR3 spans 16 residues. The CDR3 DNA reads TGTGCCAGCAGTTACTCGCCAGCCACCTATGGGGAGACCCAGTACTTC. It translates to CASSYSPATYGETQYF.

This chain links TRBV7-3 with TRBJ2-1; D possibly corresponds to TRBD2 (5 bases). V was pared by 4 bases and J by 0 bases, with 7 bases between. The CDR3 is 14 amino acids. CDR1 is SGHTA, CDR2 FQGTGA, per germline. The CDR3 DNA reads TGTGCCAGCAGCTCCGGAGGCTCCTACAATGAGCAGTTCTTC. Its translation: CASSSGGSYNEQFF.

The rearrangement uses TRBV7-9 and TRBJ2-5; no clear D. The better agreement between TRBJ2-7 and the DNA end casts doubt on the J call. Germline CDR1 SEHNR, CDR2 FQNEAQ (reference sequence). The CDR3 length is 13 residues. CDR3 DNA: TGTGCCAGCAGCTTAGCGGCAGGTGGCGAGCAGTACTTC. Encoded protein: CASSLAAGGEQYF.

This sequence joins TRBV14 and TRBJ2-7; 9 bases fit TRBD1. J gave up 6 bases and V 1 base, and 7 bases lay outside the gene matches. This CDR3 is built from 15 residues. The germline V gene has CDR1 SGHDN and CDR2 FVKESK. CDR3: CASSQVTGGILEQYF. CDR3 DNA: TGTGCCAGCAGCCAAGTGACAGGGGGAATCCTCGAGCAGTACTTC.

The rearrangement uses TRBV6-5 and TRBJ1-1, with D unclear. CDR3 size: 13 residues. The ends were cut back, 0 bases at V and 3 bases at J, with 5 bases in the middle. Germline CDR1 is MNHEY and CDR2 is SVGAGI. CDR3 DNA: TGTGCCAGCAGTTACTCCCGATACACTGAAGCTTTCTTT. This encodes CASSYSRYTEAFF.

The chain recombines TRBV28 with TRBJ2-1; the D is unclear. The V end was cut by 6 bases, the J end by 5 bases, with 11 bases between. This CDR3 contains 13 residues. Per germline, CDR1 MDHEN and CDR2 SYDVKM. The CDR3 nucleotides read TGTGCCAGCAGGGTCCAGGTCAACAATGAGCAGTTCTTC. Translating it yields CASRVQVNNEQFF. The whole variable domain, filled in from reference TRBV28 and TRBJ2-1, reads DVKVTQSSRYLVKRTGEKVFLECVQDMDHENMFWYRQDPGLGLRLIYFSYDVKMKEKGDIPEGYSVSREKKERFSLILESASTNQTSMYLCASRVQVNNEQFFGPGTRLTVL.

The sample holds a few counts of this clone. This rearrangement joins TRBV2 to TRBJ2-1, with TRBD2 identical over 12 bases. Germline V gene lookup returns CDR1 SNHLY and CDR2 FYNNEI. The CDR3 length is 15 residues. J gave up 6 bases and V 4 bases, and 4 bases lay outside the gene matches. CDR3: CASSATSGGSNEQFF. The CDR3 nucleotides are TGTGCCAGCAGTGCGACTAGCGGGGGATCCAATGAGCAGTTCTTC.